The T cell receptor (beta chain) described here comes from a study of T cells in Graves' hyperthyroidism and ophthalmopathy. V gave up 1 base and J gave up 9 bases; unmatched junction bases: 10. The CDR3 consists of 16 residues. CDR1 is SGHAT, CDR2 FQNNGV, per germline. Exclusion of patients followed from uncontrolled infection, other autoimmune disease, pregnancy or lactation. Diagnosis rested on symptoms, serum thyroxine and TRAb, thyroid ultrasound, and orbital computed tomography. Fresh 10 ml peripheral blood yielded PBMCs. This clonotype was recorded many times. The source material, RNA transcripts, was used to amplify TCR beta CDR3 regions. The TCR CDR3 was amplified in a first-round RT-PCR using the HTBI primer set. TCRdb redid the calling of the multiplex PCR reads with MiXCR, one entry per CDR3 protein. The sample lists some 570,000 distinct CDR3 sequences, 13% to 15% seen once, with around 7% in the top ten.

The chain employs TRBV11-2 and TRBJ2-1; TRBD1 aligns across 9 bases. The origin of this receptor is a woman between 18 and 29 years old with Graves' ophthalmopathy. The sequencing input was blood. The CDR3 bases are TGTGCCAGCAGCTTAGGGGACAGGGTGGGAGTGCGTGAGCAGTTCTTC. It specifies CASSLGDRVGVREQFF.